One sample yielded the 30 T cell receptor beta chains listed below, sequenced in a study of T-cell reconstitution after alpha-beta-depleted transplantation in children. Unique molecular identifiers were incorporated when the TCRbeta library was constructed. TCRdb re-analysed the PCR reads in MiXCR, keeping a single row per CDR3 protein. The sample carries around 580,000 distinct CDR3 sequences, roughly 24% recorded once. The sequenced sample was PBMCs, mostly from graft donor cells, obtained 360 days after TCRalphabeta/CD19-depleted stem cell transplant. The source is a boy less than two years old who had a stem cell transplant for acute myeloid leukemia, so the T cells may come from the graft donor.

The rearrangement uses TRBV11-2 and TRBJ2-7; TRBD2 aligns across 10 bases. The ends lost 5 bases at V and 4 bases at J; junction bases unmatched: 5. The CDR3 length is 14 residues. Per the germline V gene, CDR1 is SGHAT and CDR2 is FQNNGV. CDR3 DNA: TGTGCCAGCAGCCGGACTAGCGGAAATTACGAGCAGTACGTC. Protein product: CASSRTSGNYEQYV.

This chain joins TRBV20-1 and TRBJ2-3, with TRBD1 matching 9 bases. From germline, CDR1 is DFQATT and CDR2 SNEGSKA (reference sequence). The junction had 11 bases not matched to a gene; V was cut back by 1 base and J by 6 bases. CDR3 length equals 16 residues. Here the CDR3 DNA reads TGCAGTGCTAGAGTCCCTCGGACAGGGGATCCCGATACGCAGTATTTT. Encoded protein: CSARVPRTGDPDTQYF.

The chain employs TRBV5-5 and TRBJ2-7, with TRBD1 matching 7 bases. Germline CDR1 and CDR2: SGHKS and YYEKEE (reference sequence). CDR3 size: 13 residues. V lost 4 bases and J lost 4; bases outside the gene matches: 5. DNA for the CDR3: TGTGCCAGCAGCCCGGGGACAGAATACGAGCAGTACGTC. It codes for CASSPGTEYEQYV.

The V gene is TRBV20-1, the J gene TRBJ1-1, with TRBD1 identical over 7 bases. The CDR3 spans 14 residues. V lost 2 bases, J lost 2 bases, and 5 bases stayed unmatched. Germline-derived CDR1 and CDR2 are DFQATT and SNEGSKA (reference sequence). Here the CDR3 reads CSARPGQANTEAFF. The CDR3 nucleotides read TGCAGTGCTAGACCCGGACAGGCCAACACTGAAGCTTTCTTT.

This clonotype was picked up a small number of times. V is TRBV5-5 and J is TRBJ2-5; no definite D call. In germline, CDR1 is SGHKS, CDR2 YYEKEE (reference sequence). Trimming pared 4 bases from V and 5 bases from J, leaving 9 bases between. This CDR3 region has 12 residues. The CDR3 protein is CASSPSMETQYF. DNA for the CDR3: TGTGCCAGCAGCCCCTCAATGGAGACCCAGTACTTC. Based on the CDR3 plus reference TRBV5-5 and TRBJ2-5, the full variable domain is DAGVTQSPTHLIKTRGQQVTLRCSPISGHKSVSWYQQVLGQGPQFIFQYYEKEERGRGNFPDRFSARQFPNYSSELNVNALLLGDSALYLCASSPSMETQYFGPGTRLLVL.

V and J are TRBV12-3 or TRBV12-4 and TRBJ1-1; 10 nucleotides line up with TRBD1. This CDR3 has 16 amino acids. The junction had 6 bases not matched to a gene; V was cut back by 2 bases and J by 3 bases. CDR3 amino acids: CASSLTRDRGDTEAFF. The CDR3 DNA sequence: TGTGCCAGCAGTTTAACAAGGGACAGGGGTGACACTGAAGCTTTCTTT.

This clonotype showed up many times. The chain links TRBV5-1 to TRBJ2-1; maybe TRBD2 (6 bases). The CDR3 has 16 residues. Trimming cost V 4 bases and J 5 bases, with 19 bases left between them. Germline CDR1 reads SGHRS; CDR2 reads YFSETQ. CDR3 sequence (DNA): TGCGCCAGCAGCGTGGGAGGAGGGTTATTTCACAATGAGCAGTTCTTC. It is translated as CASSVGGGLFHNEQFF.

This clonotype was seen only a few times. V and J are TRBV5-1 and TRBJ2-1; D unclear. The CDR3 contains 17 residues. The V gene's germline CDR1 is SGHRS and CDR2 YFSETQ. Deletions cut 0 bases from V and 6 bases from J, with 19 bases between. CDR3 sequence: CASSLGRNLLLLNEQFF. In DNA, the CDR3 is TGCGCCAGCAGCTTGGGCAGGAACTTACTACTACTCAATGAGCAGTTCTTC.

This clonotype was seen at least ten times. The rearrangement links TRBV15 to TRBJ2-3; the D gene is possibly TRBD2 (6 bases). From germline, CDR1 is LNHNV and CDR2 YYDKDF (reference sequence). V gave up 0 bases and J gave up 4 bases, with 11 bases separating them. This CDR3 contains 15 residues. The CDR3 spells CATSRDFGSPDTQYF. The CDR3 coding sequence is TGTGCCACCAGCAGAGATTTCGGGAGTCCAGATACGCAGTATTTT.

This clonotype appeared many times. The chain carries TRBV4-1 and TRBJ2-5; 11 bases map to TRBD2. Germline assignment: CDR1 MGHRA and CDR2 YSYEKL. Trimming at V came to 0 bases and at J to 5 bases, leaving 11 bases not matched to a gene. There are 18 residues in the CDR3. For the CDR3, the DNA is TGCGCCAGCAGCCAAGATCGGGCTAGCGGGGGGCCTGGGGAGACCCAGTACTTC. Amino acids: CASSQDRASGGPGETQYF.

The sample holds many counts of this clonotype. The chain is built from TRBV7-9 and TRBJ2-7, with unresolved D. This CDR3 comprises 13 residues. V was shortened by 5 bases and J by 3 bases, with 11 bases between the two germline ends. The germline V gene has CDR1 SEHNR and CDR2 FQNEAQ (reference sequence). The CDR3 nucleotides are TGTGCCAGCAGCAACGAACAGAGCTACGAGCAGTACTTC. Encoded protein: CASSNEQSYEQYF. Full variable domain (missing parts from reference TRBV7-9 and TRBJ2-7): DTGVSQNPRHKITKRGQNVTFRCDPISEHNRLYWYRQTLGQGPEFLTYFQNEAQLEKSRLLSDRFSAERPKGSFSTLEIQRTEQGDSAMYLCASSNEQSYEQYFGPGTRLTVT.

This clonotype was counted many times. The chain carries TRBV12-3 or TRBV12-4 and TRBJ2-6; 7 nucleotides align to TRBD1. V shed 7 bases, J shed 0 bases, and the junction held 15 bases outside the gene matches. The CDR3 contains 19 residues. The CDR3 is CASKGHLGQAYSGANVLTF. The CDR3, as DNA: TGTGCCAGCAAAGGTCATCTTGGACAGGCGTACTCTGGGGCCAACGTCCTGACTTTC.

This clonotype was counted at least ten times. The chain joins TRBV11-2 to TRBJ1-3; D is unclear. V was cut by 5 bases and J by 2 bases, with 16 bases left in between. Germline V lookup: CDR1 SGHAT, CDR2 FQNNGV. The length of the CDR3 is 16 residues. CDR3 protein: CASSKLPGSAGNTIYF. The CDR3 bases are TGTGCCAGCAGCAAACTGCCAGGTTCGGCTGGAAACACCATATATTTT.

This clonotype occurred many times. This sequence joins TRBV29-1 and TRBJ2-5; D unclear. CDR3 length: 10 residues. Germline CDR1 reads SQVTM; CDR2 reads ANQGSEA. V dropped 2 bases and J dropped 4 bases, with 2 bases sitting between them. CDR3 protein: CSVERETQYF. For the CDR3, the DNA is TGCAGCGTTGAACGAGAGACCCAGTACTTC. The whole variable domain, remainder taken from reference TRBV29-1 and TRBJ2-5, is SAVISQKPSRDICQRGTSLTIQCQVDSQVTMMFWYRQQPGQSLTLIATANQGSEATYESGFVIDKFPISRPNLTFSTLTVSNMSPEDSSIYLCSVERETQYFGPGTRLLVL.

This clonotype was recorded a few times. This rearrangement joins TRBV10-3 to TRBJ2-7, with 9 bases aligning to TRBD1. The CDR3 is made up of 16 amino acids. Germline trimming cut 0 bases from V and 5 bases from J; bases unmatched to any gene: 8. Germline CDR1 is ENHRY and CDR2 is SYGVKD. CDR3 loop: CAISESGQTGGDEQYF. The CDR3 DNA sequence: TGTGCCATCAGTGAGTCGGGTCAGACAGGGGGAGACGAGCAGTACTTC.

The chain recombines TRBV25-1 with TRBJ2-6; 8 bases agree with TRBD1. The CDR3 is made up of 19 amino acids. Germline V gene data show CDR1 as MGHDK and CDR2 as SYGVNS. Losses at the gene ends were 4 bases for V and 0 bases for J; bases not matched to a gene: 11. The CDR3 DNA reads as TGTGCCAGCAGTGGCGCCCCAGACAGGGGAATCTCTGGGGCCAACGTCCTGACTTTC. Protein product: CASSGAPDRGISGANVLTF. Based on the CDR3 plus reference TRBV25-1 and TRBJ2-6, the full variable domain is EADIYQTPRYLVIGTGKKITLECSQTMGHDKMYWYQQDPGMELHLIHYSYGVNSTEKGDLSSESTVSRIRTEHFPLTLESARPSHTSQYLCASSGAPDRGISGANVLTFGAGSRLTVL.

The chain links TRBV20-1 to TRBJ2-1; 8 bases agree with TRBD2. Looked up from germline, CDR1 is DFQATT and CDR2 is SNEGSKA (reference sequence). V shed 5 bases and J 5 bases; nucleotides not matched to a gene: 11. The CDR3 is 15 residues long. CDR3 in DNA: TGCAGTGCTTGCCCATTAGCGGGGCGTAACAATGAGCAGTTCTTC. This sequence encodes CSACPLAGRNNEQFF.

This clonotype was seen a handful of times. CDR3 coding DNA: TGTGCCAGCAGCGTACTTGACAGGGTTAGATCACCCCTCCACTTT. Amino acid sequence: CASSVLDRVRSPLHF. The rearrangement uses TRBV6-1 and TRBJ1-6; TRBD1 matches at 7 bases. The germline gives CDR1 MNHNS, CDR2 SASEGT. This CDR3 has 15 amino acids. Trimming cost V 6 bases and J 10 bases; bases outside gene matches: 12.

This clonotype has just a few counts. V gene TRBV6-5 combines with J gene TRBJ1-3; D is perhaps TRBD1 (6 bases). The CDR3 is 18 residues long. The V end was cut by 0 bases, the J end by 7 bases, with 22 bases between. Per the germline V gene, CDR1 is MNHEY and CDR2 is SVGAGI. CDR3 coding DNA: TGTGCCAGCAGTTACTCTACACAGGGCGGAGGGAGTGCGAACACCATATATTTT. It yields the protein CASSYSTQGGGSANTIYF.

Comment on this clonotype: Since no conserved phenylalanine or tryptophan closes the CDR3, a read error is the likely cause. V and J are TRBV12-3 or TRBV12-4 and TRBJ1-2; no reliable D call. The CDR3 runs 12 residues. Trimming pared 1 base from V and 6 bases from J, leaving 6 bases between. CDR3 in DNA: TGTGCCAGCAGTTTAGGGCGGGATGGCTACACCTTG. Its translation: CASSLGRDGYTL.

This clonotype was seen a few times. The genes are TRBV12-3 or TRBV12-4 and TRBJ2-7; possibly TRBD2 for D (5 bases). This CDR3 spans 14 amino acids. V gave up 3 bases and J gave up 3 bases, with 12 bases separating them. DNA of the CDR3: TGTGCCAGCAGTTTGGGCTACCGGGGCTACGAGCAGTACTTC. Its translation is CASSLGYRGYEQYF.

As concerns this clonotype: A junction end diverges from the germline sequence, so it may reflect a read error. This chain uses TRBV20-1 with TRBJ2-5; tentative D call: TRBD1 (5 bases). Germline CDR1 is DFQATT and CDR2 is SNEGSKA (reference sequence). This CDR3 contains 13 residues. The CDR3: CGAREDTKETQYF. The CDR3 region has the DNA TGCGGTGCTAGAGAGGACACCAAAGAGACCCAGTACTTC.

This chain uses TRBV15 with TRBJ1-5; D is uncertain. This CDR3 has 13 residues. In germline, CDR1 is LNHNV, CDR2 YYDKDF (reference sequence). V was clipped by 5 bases and J by 6 bases, with 11 bases between them. The DNA of the CDR3 is TGTGCCACCAGCCAACTGGCGGGTCAGCCCCAGCATTTT. Translated, it gives CATSQLAGQPQHF.

This clonotype was seen only a few times. V and J are TRBV6-1 and TRBJ2-2; D might be TRBD1 (6 bases). The V and J ends lost 5 bases and 0 bases respectively, with 13 bases between them. Germline V gives CDR1 MNHNS, CDR2 SASEGT. The length of the CDR3 is 16 residues. The CDR3 is CASSRQAETNTGELFF. The CDR3, as DNA: TGTGCCAGCAGTCGACAGGCAGAGACGAACACCGGGGAGCTGTTTTTT.

This clonotype was recorded at least ten times. The chain carries TRBV12-3 or TRBV12-4 and TRBJ2-7, with TRBD2 identical over 11 bases. The CDR3 spans 13 residues. J lost 3 bases, V lost 11 bases, and 6 bases had no gene match. The CDR3 DNA reads TGTGCCTCCGGGACTAGCGGAATCTACGAGCAGTACTTC. It codes for CASGTSGIYEQYF.

This clonotype has ten or more counts. This rearrangement joins TRBV28 to TRBJ1-4; no clear D gene. This CDR3 has 12 amino acids. Germline CDR1 MDHEN, CDR2 SYDVKM. In DNA, the CDR3 is TGTGCGGAAAGTCGGCCTAATGAAAAACTGTTTTTT. It encodes CAESRPNEKLFF.

Ten or more counts support this clonotype. The chain is built from TRBV14 and TRBJ1-2, with a possible D match to TRBD1 (5 bases). CDR3 size: 13 residues. CDR1 is SGHDN, CDR2 FVKESK, per germline. Trimming removed 9 bases at V and 2 bases at J, with 13 bases between. In DNA form, the CDR3 reads TGTGCCAGTAAGGGGACGGCGAACTATGGCTACACCTTC. This gives the protein CASKGTANYGYTF.

This clonotype turned up a few times. CDR3 sequence: CASSVRGRYFYNEQFF. As DNA, the CDR3 is TGTGCCAGCAGTGTACGGGGCCGTTACTTCTACAATGAGCAGTTCTTC. The gene calls are TRBV12-3 or TRBV12-4 and TRBJ2-1; TRBD1 or TRBD2 may be the D gene (5 bases each). Trimming removed 5 bases from V and 3 bases from J, with 17 bases in between. CDR3 length: 16 amino acids.

The rearrangement uses TRBV5-6 and TRBJ1-2; the D is unclear. The germline CDR1 and CDR2 sequences are SGHDT and YYEEEE. This CDR3 is built from 14 residues. The germline V and J ends were trimmed by 4 bases and 4 bases, with 14 bases remaining between them. The CDR3 sequence: CASSLEAAFYGYTF. The CDR3 DNA reads as TGTGCCAGCAGCCTCGAGGCGGCTTTCTATGGCTACACCTTC.

J is TRBJ2-1 and V is TRBV25-1; perhaps TRBD2 as D (6 bases). Germline V gene lookup returns CDR1 MGHDK and CDR2 SYGVNS. The CDR3 totals 14 residues. V lost 0 bases to trimming and J lost 8 bases, with 11 bases between them. CDR3 loop: CASSEYGWGDEQFF. In DNA, the CDR3 is TGTGCCAGCAGTGAATACGGGTGGGGGGATGAGCAGTTCTTC.